This record covers a single TCR beta chain. Template material for TCR beta VDJ and CDR3 profiling consisted of genomic DNA. TCRdb re-derived calls from the reads in MiXCR, one entry per CDR3 protein. The table includes about 270,000 distinct CDR3 sequences, roughly 50% detected once. This specimen comes from a study of CD8+CD57+ T cells in acquired aplastic anemia. The sample consisted of sorted CD4+, CD8+, or CD8+CD57+ T cells (not recorded which) from PBMCs. The receptor's source is a human donor with severe aplastic anemia or a healthy control (not recorded which).

The CDR3 DNA is TGTGCCAGTAGTATACGCGACGGCAGGGGCAATCAGCCCCAGCATTTT. Protein sequence: CASSIRDGRGNQPQHF. The rearrangement joins TRBV19 to TRBJ1-5, with a possible D match to TRBD1 (5 bases). Looked up from germline, CDR1 is LNHDA and CDR2 is SQIVND (reference sequence). Between the trimmed V and J ends, which lost 2 bases and 2 bases, there was a span of 13 bases. The length of the CDR3 is 16 residues.